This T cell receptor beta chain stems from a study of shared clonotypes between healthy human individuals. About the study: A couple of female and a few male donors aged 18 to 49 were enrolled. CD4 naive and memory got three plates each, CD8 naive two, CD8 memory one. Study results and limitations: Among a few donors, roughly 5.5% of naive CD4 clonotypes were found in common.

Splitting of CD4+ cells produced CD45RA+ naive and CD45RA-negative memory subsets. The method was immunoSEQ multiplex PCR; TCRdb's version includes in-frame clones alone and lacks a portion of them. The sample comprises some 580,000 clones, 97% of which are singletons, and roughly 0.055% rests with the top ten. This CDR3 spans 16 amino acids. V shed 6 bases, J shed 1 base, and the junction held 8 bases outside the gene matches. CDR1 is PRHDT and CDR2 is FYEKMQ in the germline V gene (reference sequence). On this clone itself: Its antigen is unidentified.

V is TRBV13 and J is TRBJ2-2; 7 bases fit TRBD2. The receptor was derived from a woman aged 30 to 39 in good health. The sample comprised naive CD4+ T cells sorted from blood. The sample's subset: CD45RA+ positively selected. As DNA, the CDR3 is TGTGCCAGCAGGGATGGCGGGAGCCTGAACACCGGGGAGCTGTTTTTT. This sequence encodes CASRDGGSLNTGELFF.